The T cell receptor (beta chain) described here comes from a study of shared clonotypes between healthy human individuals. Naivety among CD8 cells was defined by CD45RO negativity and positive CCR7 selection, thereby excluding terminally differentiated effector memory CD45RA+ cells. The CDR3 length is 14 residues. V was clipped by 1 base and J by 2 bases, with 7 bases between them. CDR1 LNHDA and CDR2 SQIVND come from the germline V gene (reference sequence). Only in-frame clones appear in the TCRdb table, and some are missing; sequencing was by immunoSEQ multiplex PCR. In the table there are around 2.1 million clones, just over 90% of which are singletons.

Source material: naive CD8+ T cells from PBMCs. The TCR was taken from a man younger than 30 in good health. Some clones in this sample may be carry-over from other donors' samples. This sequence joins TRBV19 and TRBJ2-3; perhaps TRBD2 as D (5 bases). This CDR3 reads CASSIAGYTDTQYF. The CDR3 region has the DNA TGTGCCAGTAGTATAGCGGGGTACACAGATACGCAGTATTTT.